The clone carrying this T cell receptor beta chain was counted a few times. Its antigen is unidentified. The entry originates in a study of identical twins. General study points: Insertions were fewer in abundant cord blood beta clonotypes, whereas memory repertoires showed none of this pattern.

Template switching, a step in the protocol, added a universal primer site, and cDNA carried unique molecular identifiers. TCRdb recomputed calls from the 5' RACE reads with MiXCR, one row per CDR3 protein. The table has under 900,000 distinct CDR3 sequences, 9% to 15% seen once. CDR1 is SEHNR, CDR2 FQNEAQ, per germline (reference sequence). Trimming removed 4 bases at V and 5 bases at J, with 14 bases between. This CDR3 is built from 15 residues. This sample also appeared in a second study, on yellow fever vaccine responses in identical twins.

J is TRBJ2-2 and V is TRBV7-9; D is ambiguous. Sequencing input: PBMCs. This TCR derives from a woman aged 18 to 35 in good health. The CDR3 spells CASSSPGLFTGELFF. CDR3 in DNA: TGTGCCAGCAGCTCCCCGGGCCTCTTTACCGGGGAGCTGTTTTTT.